This T cell receptor (beta chain) was documented in a study of blood T cell repertoires in COVID-19. In the study overall: Donors in the United States, Italy and Spain gave samples during acute or convalescent COVID-19. Nucleic acid was either cDNA or gDNA, and it came from T cells, B-cell-depleted T cells, or PBMCs.

V lost 0 bases, J lost 2 bases, and 5 bases lay in between. The germline V gene encodes CDR1 MNHEY and CDR2 SVGAGI. This CDR3 contains 15 residues. Authors' methods: Amplification with reference gene primers provided the estimates of nucleated cell counts. The data were produced by immunoSEQ multiplex PCR, yet TCRdb's version contains in-frame clones alone and is incomplete. V and J calls and clone size are copied from that table; D and trimming were computed from the DNA. The sample includes 190,000 or so clones, about 86% of them seen just once. V and J are TRBV6-5 and TRBJ2-6; D perhaps matches TRBD2 (5 bases). Sequencing was carried out using peripheral blood. The receptor was isolated from a woman in her late teens or twenties who had recovered from COVID-19. The CDR3 region is CASSYSRAGANVLTF. DNA for the CDR3: TGTGCCAGCAGTTACTCGAGGGCTGGGGCCAACGTCCTGACTTTC.